This paragraph reports one TCR beta chain. These data come from a study of cytomegalovirus exposure and HLA in healthy donors. Primers included in the PCR were 60 Vbeta and 13 Jbeta primers. The method was immunoSEQ multiplex PCR; TCRdb's version includes in-frame clones alone and lacks a portion of them. Of approximately 160,000 clones in the sample, more than 65% are singletons; the top ten hold 1.3%. V was pared by 3 bases and J by 6 bases, with 21 bases between. CDR1 is SGHDN, CDR2 FVKESK, per germline. The CDR3 is 16 amino acids. The rearrangement uses TRBV14 and TRBJ2-7, with D perhaps matching TRBD2 (6 bases). The receptor was isolated from a man aged 50 to 60 in good health and CMV-seropositive. Input material: PBMCs. The CDR3: CASSQTHGRRAGEQYF. As DNA, the CDR3 is TGTGCCAGCAGCCAGACCCACGGTCGGAGGGCTGGCGAGCAGTACTTC.